The 24 T cell receptor beta chains listed next were all sequenced from one sample in a study of CD8+ T cells in alopecia areata. After isolation, RNA underwent reverse transcription to generate cDNA as the sequencing template. Only in-frame clones appear in the TCRdb table, and some are missing; sequencing was by immunoSEQ multiplex PCR. There are 89,000 or so clones in the sample; roughly 51% occur only once, and around 5.7% lies in the top ten. Sequenced sample: NKG2D-high CD8+ T cells sorted from blood. The receptor set was obtained from a human donor with alopecia areata.

The chain combines TRBV29-1 with TRBJ2-5; TRBD2 might be the D (5 bases). The closer fit of TRBJ2-7 to the DNA end suggests the J call may be wrong. Germline V lookup: CDR1 SQVTM, CDR2 ANQGSEA. The CDR3 loop spans 12 amino acids. Here the CDR3 DNA reads TGCAGCGTACTTAGCGAGGCCTACGAGCAGTACTTC. Protein sequence: CSVLSEAYEQYF.

The V call is TRBV28, the J call TRBJ2-7, with unresolved D. The CDR3 loop spans 13 amino acids. The germline V and J ends were trimmed by 3 bases and 4 bases, with 10 bases remaining between them. CDR1 is MDHEN, CDR2 SYDVKM, per germline. The CDR3 region is CASSFGVAYEQYF. The DNA of the CDR3 is TGTGCCAGCAGTTTCGGCGTGGCATACGAGCAGTACTTC.

This clone was detected only a few times. The gene calls are TRBV28 and TRBJ2-1, with 10 bases matching TRBD1. V was clipped by 8 bases and J by 4 bases; unmatched bases: 14. This CDR3 region has 17 residues. CDR1 and CDR2 (germline): MDHEN, SYDVKM. CDR3 sequence reads: CASSTTGGSKSYNEQFF. The CDR3 DNA sequence: TGTGCCAGCTCCACGACAGGGGGCTCCAAGTCATACAATGAGCAGTTCTTC.

This clone was picked up a small number of times. The chain links TRBV29-1 to TRBJ2-7; D possibly corresponds to TRBD1 (7 bases). Germline V gene lookup returns CDR1 SQVTM and CDR2 ANQGSEA. V dropped 0 bases and J dropped 3 bases, with 15 bases sitting between them. CDR3 length: 15 amino acids. The CDR3 protein is CSVEENRRDSYEQYF. CDR3 in DNA: TGCAGCGTTGAAGAAAATAGGCGGGACAGCTACGAGCAGTACTTC.

The chain links TRBV7-2 to TRBJ2-7; 11 bases are a match to TRBD1. The V gene end was trimmed by 1 base and the J gene end by 4 bases; junction bases not matched to a gene: 3. This CDR3 comprises 15 residues. Germline V CDR1 and CDR2: SGHTA, FQGNSA. The CDR3 region is CASSLVGTGGYEQYF. DNA of the CDR3: TGTGCCAGCAGCTTAGTTGGGACAGGGGGTTACGAGCAGTACTTC.

The chain joins TRBV29-1 to TRBJ1-2, with D hard to call. CDR1 SQVTM and CDR2 ANQGSEA come from the germline V gene. Deletions cut 1 base from V and 3 bases from J, with 3 bases between. The length of the CDR3 is 11 residues. CDR3 in amino acids: CSVEGYYGYTF. In nucleotides, the CDR3 is TGCAGCGTTGAAGGGTACTATGGCTACACCTTC.

The chain has TRBV4-1 and TRBJ1-2; 7 bases map to TRBD1. The germline gives CDR1 MGHRA, CDR2 YSYEKL. The CDR3 has 15 amino acids. Trimming took 5 bases from V and 2 from J; bases not matched to a gene: 8. The DNA for the CDR3 is TGCGCCAGCAGCGCCCGAGGAGGGGGCAACTATGGCTACACCTTC. Its translation: CASSARGGGNYGYTF.

The chain is built from TRBV6-6 and TRBJ2-7; D is unclear. Germline V gene sequence: CDR1 MNHNY, CDR2 SVGAGI (reference sequence). This CDR3 has 11 residues. V was clipped by 2 bases and J by 7 bases, with 6 bases between them. The CDR3 nucleotides are TGTGCCAGCAGTTACGATAGGGAGCAGTACTTC. It codes for CASSYDREQYF.

The V gene is TRBV4-1, the J gene TRBJ2-2, with 7 bases identical to TRBD1. Germline-derived CDR1 and CDR2 are MGHRA and YSYEKL. The CDR3 is 16 residues long. The V and J ends lost 0 bases and 0 bases, in that order; junction bases with no gene match: 1. The CDR3 region has the DNA TGCGCCAGCAGCCAAGAGCAGGGGGCGAACACCGGGGAGCTGTTTTTT. It is translated as CASSQEQGANTGELFF.

This clone was counted many times. J is TRBJ2-1 and V is TRBV5-4; no firm D call. The CDR3 contains 13 residues. Trimming cost V 3 bases and J 8 bases, with 12 bases left between them. Germline V gene lookup returns CDR1 SGHNT and CDR2 YYREEE (reference sequence). As DNA, the CDR3 is TGTGCCAGCAGCTATGGGTCGGGCGATGAGCAGTTCTTC. It is translated as CASSYGSGDEQFF.

The rearrangement links TRBV30 to TRBJ2-7; 12 bases align to TRBD1. There are 14 residues in the CDR3. The germline gives CDR1 GTSNPN, CDR2 SVGIG (reference sequence). Trimming at V came to 0 bases and at J to 5 bases, leaving 2 bases not matched to a gene. The CDR3 loop reads CAWSVGTGGDEQYF. The CDR3 region has the DNA TGTGCCTGGAGTGTCGGGACAGGGGGCGACGAGCAGTACTTC.

The chain uses TRBV30 and TRBJ2-1, with D uncertain. The CDR3 covers 13 residues. The V end was cut by 4 bases, the J end by 6 bases, with 13 bases between. In germline, CDR1 is GTSNPN, CDR2 SVGIG (reference sequence). The CDR3 spells CAWNDQIPNEQFF. CDR3 nucleotides: TGTGCCTGGAACGACCAAATCCCCAATGAGCAGTTCTTC.

This chain uses TRBV5-6 with TRBJ2-3, with D maybe TRBD2 (5 bases). CDR3 length equals 13 residues. Germline CDR1 reads SGHDT; CDR2 reads YYEEEE. V gave up 4 bases and J gave up 9 bases, with 15 bases separating them. CDR3 sequence (DNA): TGTGCCAGCAGCCCCTCTTGGGAGAGAACGCAGTATTTT. It encodes CASSPSWERTQYF.

The chain has TRBV2 and TRBJ2-3; TRBD1 is a possible D gene (6 bases). V dropped 4 bases and J dropped 0 bases, with 11 bases sitting between them. CDR1 and CDR2 (germline): SNHLY, FYNNEI. The CDR3 has 15 residues. In nucleotides, the CDR3 is TGTGCCAGCAGTGCAGGGGCCGCTAGCACAGATACGCAGTATTTT. It is translated as CASSAGAASTDTQYF.

The rearrangement links TRBV5-6 to TRBJ1-1; 9 bases fit TRBD1. The junction had 11 bases not matched to a gene; V was cut back by 2 bases and J by 6 bases. The length of the CDR3 is 16 residues. The V gene's germline CDR1 is SGHDT and CDR2 YYEEEE. The CDR3 DNA reads TGTGCCAGCAGCTTTGGAGCGGGACAGGGTTCCGCTGAAGCTTTCTTT. Translating it yields CASSFGAGQGSAEAFF.

This chain connects TRBV7-8 to TRBJ2-7; no definite D call. V shed 5 bases and J shed 2 bases, with 10 bases lying between them. Per the germline V gene, CDR1 is SGHVS and CDR2 is FQNEAQ. The CDR3 has 13 amino acids. The CDR3 DNA sequence: TGTGCCAGCAGCCCCGGACGGACCTACGAGCAGTACTTC. Protein product: CASSPGRTYEQYF.

The J gene is TRBJ2-7, the V gene TRBV27; 8 nucleotides match TRBD1. CDR1 and CDR2 (germline): MNHEY, SMNVEV (reference sequence). There are 13 residues in the CDR3. Trimming took 5 bases from V and 7 from J; bases not matched to a gene: 7. CDR3 residues: CASSPPRGQEQYF. Here the CDR3 DNA reads TGTGCCAGCAGTCCTCCCAGGGGGCAGGAGCAGTACTTC.

This clone came up a few times. The J gene is TRBJ1-5, the V gene TRBV29-1; 7 bases map to TRBD1. Germline values: CDR1 SQVTM, CDR2 ANQGSEA. The CDR3 extends over 12 amino acids. The J segment lost 12 bases and the V segment lost 0 bases, leaving 5 bases of the junction unmatched. Here the CDR3 DNA reads TGCAGCGTTGAAGATGGGCGACAGGGCCAGCATTTT. Its translation: CSVEDGRQGQHF.

The chain links TRBV7-2 to TRBJ2-5, with 11 bases matching TRBD2. In germline, CDR1 is SGHTA, CDR2 FQGNSA. Losses at the gene ends were 5 bases for V and 1 base for J; bases not matched to a gene: 6. This CDR3 has 16 residues. In nucleotides, the CDR3 is TGTGCCAGCAGCCTTACGACTAGCGGGGTCCAAGAGACCCAGTACTTC. It encodes CASSLTTSGVQETQYF.

There are a few counts of this clone. The chain is built from TRBV28 and TRBJ2-3; D not resolved. This CDR3 spans 15 amino acids. Germline-derived CDR1 and CDR2 are MDHEN and SYDVKM. Trimming stripped 3 bases from V and 1 base from J, with 11 bases between. The CDR3 DNA sequence: TGTGCCAGCAGTTTGCCGGTAGGGCGCACAGATACGCAGTATTTT. This codes for CASSLPVGRTDTQYF.

V is TRBV4-1 and J is TRBJ2-1, with 11 bases identical to TRBD2. The junction had 7 bases not matched to a gene; V was cut back by 1 base and J by 8 bases. Germline V gene data show CDR1 as MGHRA and CDR2 as YSYEKL. The length of the CDR3 is 16 residues. In nucleotides, the CDR3 is TGCGCCAGCAGCCAAGGAAATAGCGGGGGGGGCGATGAGCAGTTCTTC. Protein sequence: CASSQGNSGGGDEQFF.

The chain joins TRBV14 to TRBJ1-1; 7 bases line up with TRBD1. The CDR3 is 13 amino acids. Germline lookup yields CDR1 SGHDN and CDR2 FVKESK. After removal of 5 bases from V and 8 bases from J, the junction contained 8 bases not matched to a gene. CDR3 sequence: CASSLSGQEEAFF. In nucleotides, the CDR3 is TGTGCCAGCAGCTTATCCGGACAGGAAGAAGCTTTCTTT. Full variable domain (missing parts from reference TRBV14 and TRBJ1-1): EAGVTQFPSHSVIEKGQTVTLRCDPISGHDNLYWYRRVMGKEIKFLLHFVKESKQDESGMPNNRFLAERTGGTYSTLKVQPAELEDSGVYFCASSLSGQEEAFFGQGTRLTVV.

The rearrangement links TRBV5-1 to TRBJ2-2, with D perhaps TRBD2 (6 bases). The V end lost 3 bases, the J end lost 4 bases, and 16 bases lay between the germline ends. This CDR3 is 16 amino acids long. The germline CDR1 and CDR2 sequences are SGHRS and YFSETQ. The CDR3 sequence is CASSSDMGGGTGELFF. The CDR3 region has the DNA TGCGCCAGCAGCTCGGACATGGGAGGAGGCACCGGGGAGCTGTTTTTT.

The V call is TRBV7-9, the J call TRBJ2-1, with 7 bases aligning to TRBD2. Looked up from germline, CDR1 is SEHNR and CDR2 is FQNEAQ (reference sequence). The CDR3 covers 13 residues. V was pared by 8 bases and J by 10 bases, with 11 bases of the junction left unmatched. Here the CDR3 reads CASYSVKRDEQFF. CDR3 in DNA: TGTGCCAGCTACTCCGTCAAGCGGGACGAGCAGTTCTTC.